Included here is one TCR beta chain sequence, with context. Antigen unknown. RNA was extracted with the RNeasy kit, and a quantity of about 0.45 to 1 ug was reverse transcribed using random hexamers. An immunoSEQ multiplex PCR amplified TCR beta CDR3 over 54 Vbeta and 13 Jbeta. In TCRdb, the immunoSEQ multiplex PCR reads were re-called with MiXCR into one record per CDR3 protein. The repertoire holds about 300,000 distinct CDR3 sequences, with around 85% as singletons. Germline CDR1 reads SGHRS; CDR2 reads YFSETQ. The CDR3 loop spans 14 amino acids. The V segment lost 7 bases and the J segment 1 base; nucleotides outside the gene matches: 5. These data are taken from a study of CD8 T cells in Susac syndrome. Findings and caveats of the study: A relatively small number of individuals underwent TCR sequencing and HLA analysis.

The sequenced target, TCR beta, came from blood CD8+ and CD4+ T cells. The TEMRA cells underwent FACS enrichment, while the CD8+ and CD4+ T cells underwent negative isolation. J is TRBJ2-3 and V is TRBV5-1; TRBD1 matches at 8 bases. This receptor was identified in a human donor with multiple sclerosis. Sequences were obtained from CD8+ T cells from PBMCs. CDR3 sequence reads: CASLDRARTDTQYF. Written as DNA, the CDR3 is TGCGCCAGCCTGGACAGGGCCCGCACAGATACGCAGTATTTT. The full variable domain, in which reference TRBV5-1 and TRBJ2-3 provide the parts outside the CDR3, is KAGVTQTPRYLIKTRGQQVTLSCSPISGHRSVSWYQQTPGQGLQFLFEYFSETQRNKGNFPGRFSGRQFSNSRSEMNVSTLELGDSALYLCASLDRARTDTQYFGPGTRLTVL.